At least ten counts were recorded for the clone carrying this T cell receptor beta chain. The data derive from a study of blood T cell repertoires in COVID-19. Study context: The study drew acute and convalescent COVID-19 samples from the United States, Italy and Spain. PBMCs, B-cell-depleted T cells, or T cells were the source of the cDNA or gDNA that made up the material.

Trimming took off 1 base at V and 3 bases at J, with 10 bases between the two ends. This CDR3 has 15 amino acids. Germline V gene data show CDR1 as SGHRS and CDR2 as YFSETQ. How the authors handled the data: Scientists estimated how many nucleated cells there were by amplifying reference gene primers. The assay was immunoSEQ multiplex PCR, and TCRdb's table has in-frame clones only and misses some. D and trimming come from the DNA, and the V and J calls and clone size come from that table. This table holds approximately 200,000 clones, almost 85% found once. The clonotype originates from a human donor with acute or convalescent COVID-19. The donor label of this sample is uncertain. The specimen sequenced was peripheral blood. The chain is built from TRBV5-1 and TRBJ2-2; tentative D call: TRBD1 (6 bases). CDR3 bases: TGCGCCAGCAGCTTGACAGGGCCCTACACCGGGGAGCTGTTTTTT. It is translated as CASSLTGPYTGELFF.